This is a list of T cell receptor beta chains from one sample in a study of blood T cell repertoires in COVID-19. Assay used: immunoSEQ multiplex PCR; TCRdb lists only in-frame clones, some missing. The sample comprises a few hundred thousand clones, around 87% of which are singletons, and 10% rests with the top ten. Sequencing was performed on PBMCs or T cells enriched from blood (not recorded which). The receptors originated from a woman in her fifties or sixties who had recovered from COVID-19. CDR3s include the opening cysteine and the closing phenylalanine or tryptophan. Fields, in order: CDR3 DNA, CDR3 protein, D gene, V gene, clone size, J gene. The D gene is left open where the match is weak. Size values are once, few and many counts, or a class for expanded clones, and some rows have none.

TGTGCCAGCAGCTTAGCGGACAGTTGGAGCTTAAATTCACCCCTCCACTTT | CASSLADSWSLNSPLHF | . | TRBV7-2 | few | TRBJ1-6
TGTGCCAGCAGCTTTATGGACACTGACTCCTACGAGCAGTACTTC | CASSFMDTDSYEQYF | . | TRBV5-6 | . | TRBJ2-7
TGTGCCAGCAGCTTAAGTGTACAGGAGAACTATGGCTACACCTTC | CASSLSVQENYGYTF | . | TRBV7-2 | few | TRBJ1-2
TGTGCCAGCAGTCCCTTTTATAGCAATCAGCCCCAGCATTTT | CASSPFYSNQPQHF | . | TRBV28 | . | TRBJ1-5
TGTGCCAGCAATCAAGACCGGGGTGAAGCTTTCTTT | CASNQDRGEAFF | . | TRBV2 | . | TRBJ1-1
TGTGCCAGCAGCTTAGATTCGGGGGGCTCTGGAAACACCATATATTTT | CASSLDSGGSGNTIYF | . | TRBV7-9 | . | TRBJ1-3
TGTGCCAGCGGGACTAGCGGGGGGGGATCGACAGATACGCAGTATTTT | CASGTSGGGSTDTQYF | TRBD2 | TRBV11-3 | . | TRBJ2-3
TGTGCCAGCAGCTTTAAAGGAACGCTAGCGGGGGGGCTTGAAGAGACCCAGTACTTC | CASSFKGTLAGGLEETQYF | TRBD2 | TRBV7-9 | . | TRBJ2-5
TGCGCCAGCGGCCTCGCAGATACGCAGTATTTT | CASGLADTQYF | . | TRBV5-1 | . | TRBJ2-3
TGTGCCTGGGCCCGAGGCTATGGCTACACCTTC | CAWARGYGYTF | . | TRBV30 | . | TRBJ1-2
TGTGCCAGCAGTTACGGGAATAATTCACCCCTCCACTTT | CASSYGNNSPLHF | . | TRBV27 | . | TRBJ1-6
TGTGCCACCAGTGTCGGGACAGGGAATAGCAATCAGCCCCAGCATTTT | CATSVGTGNSNQPQHF | TRBD1 | TRBV24-1 | . | TRBJ1-5
TGCGCCAGCAGCTTGTGGCTAGCGGGGGACCATTCGAACACCGGGGAGCTGTTTTTT | CASSLWLAGDHSNTGELFF | TRBD2 | TRBV5-1 | once | TRBJ2-2
TGTGCCACTAGCCGCACTTACTCCTACAATGAGCAGTTCTTC | CATSRTYSYNEQFF | . | TRBV19 | . | TRBJ2-1
TGTGCCAGCAGCTTAGAGCCTAATGAAAAACTGTTTTTT | CASSLEPNEKLFF | . | TRBV7-8 | . | TRBJ1-4
TGTGCCAGCGAGGTAGCAACTAATGAAAAACTGTTTTTT | CASEVATNEKLFF | . | TRBV6-5 | . | TRBJ1-4
TGTGCCAGCAGTTTAGCAGGGGCGCCCCTTAATGAGCAGTTCTTC | CASSLAGAPLNEQFF | . | TRBV27 | . | TRBJ2-1
TGTGCCAGCACAGGGGAGCGGCGGCGAGATACGCAGTATTTT | CASTGERRRDTQYF | . | TRBV7-2 | . | TRBJ2-3
TGTGCCAGTAGTATAGACGCGGGACAGGTCTATGGCTACACCTTC | CASSIDAGQVYGYTF | TRBD1 | TRBV19 | . | TRBJ1-2
TGTGCCAGCTACCATCAGGGGGCGACTAATGAAAAACTGTTTTTT | CASYHQGATNEKLFF | TRBD1 | TRBV2 | . | TRBJ1-4
TGTGCCAGCAGCTTTGGTTGGGAGAGCTACGAGCAGTACTTC | CASSFGWESYEQYF | . | TRBV5-5 | . | TRBJ2-7
TGCGCCAGCAGCTACGGGACAGGGGTGCAAACTGAAGCTTTCTTT | CASSYGTGVQTEAFF | TRBD1 | TRBV5-1 | . | TRBJ1-1
TGTGCCAGCAGTTTAGGTTCGGGGGTTGGGGCCAACGTCCTGACTTTC | CASSLGSGVGANVLTF | . | TRBV27 | . | TRBJ2-6
TGTGCCAGCAGTTATATCTACGAGCAGTACTTC | CASSYIYEQYF | . | TRBV6-5 | . | TRBJ2-7